The rows below give T cell receptor beta chains drawn from one sample of a study of cytomegalovirus exposure and HLA in healthy donors. Sequencing used immunoSEQ multiplex PCR; TCRdb keeps in-frame clones, though not all of them. The profile shows about 120,000 clones, over 50% of them singletons. Material for sequencing was PBMCs. The receptors derive from a woman aged 40 to 49 in good health and CMV-seropositive. The CDR3 runs from the conserved cysteine through the conserved F or W. The order of the fields is D gene, V gene, J gene, clone size, CDR3 protein, CDR3 DNA. The D gene is left open where the match is weak. Clone size is shown for a subset of rows, as once, few, many or a class of expanded clone.

>.|TRBV27|TRBJ1-2|.
CASSLRSGYGYTF
TGTGCCAGCAGCTTACGATCAGGGTATGGCTACACCTTC
>TRBD1|TRBV5-1|TRBJ2-5|few
CASRGRTGGVETQYF
TGCGCCAGCAGAGGTCGTACAGGGGGCGTTGAGACCCAGTACTTC
>.|TRBV5-1|TRBJ1-2|.
CASSPKDGSHGYTF
TGCGCCAGCAGCCCCAAGGACGGGAGTCATGGCTACACCTTC
>TRBD1|TRBV19|TRBJ1-2|.
CASSRDRAHGYTF
TGTGCCAGTAGTAGGGACAGGGCTCATGGCTACACCTTC
>.|TRBV5-5|TRBJ1-1|.
CASSLEWAGTEAFF
TGTGCCAGCAGCTTGGAGTGGGCGGGCACTGAAGCTTTCTTT
>TRBD1|TRBV5-1|TRBJ2-7|few
CASGRGTGRIYEQYF
TGCGCCAGCGGGCGAGGGACAGGGAGGATCTACGAGCAGTACTTC
>TRBD1|TRBV5-4|TRBJ1-1|.
CASSLGTGNTEAFF
TGTGCCAGCAGCTTAGGGACAGGGAACACTGAAGCTTTCTTT
>TRBD2|TRBV5-1|TRBJ2-3|.
CASSLHTSGSTDTQYF
TGCGCCAGCAGCTTGCATACTAGCGGGAGCACAGATACGCAGTATTTT
>.|TRBV18|TRBJ1-1|.
CASSEEVLTEAFF
TGTGCCAGCTCAGAGGAGGTTTTAACTGAAGCTTTCTTT
>.|TRBV9|TRBJ2-5|few
CASSVKPNRVETQYF
TGTGCCAGCAGCGTGAAACCAAACAGGGTCGAGACCCAGTACTTC
>TRBD2|TRBV14|TRBJ2-1|.
CASSQAGRGTLGNEQFF
TGTGCCAGCAGCCAAGCGGGGCGGGGGACTTTAGGCAATGAGCAGTTCTTC
>.|TRBV4-2|TRBJ1-1|.
CASSQGDRDYTEAFF
TGTGCCAGCAGCCAAGGAGATAGGGACTACACTGAAGCTTTCTTT
>TRBD2|TRBV18|TRBJ2-3|.
CASSPTGTSGGDADTQYF
TGTGCCAGCTCTCCGACCGGGACTAGCGGGGGGGACGCAGATACGCAGTATTTT
>.|TRBV20-1|TRBJ1-4|.
CSARGPEKLFF
TGCAGTGCTAGAGGGCCCGAAAAACTGTTTTTT
>.|TRBV5-6|TRBJ1-1|few
CASSRALNTEAFF
TGTGCCAGCAGCCGAGCCTTGAACACTGAAGCTTTCTTT
>.|TRBV19|TRBJ2-7|.
CASSPGLLSSYEQYF
TGTGCCAGTAGTCCGGGACTTCTCAGCTCCTACGAGCAGTACTTC
>.|TRBV19|TRBJ1-3|.
CASSIGLSGNTIYF
TGTGCCAGTAGTATAGGACTCTCTGGAAACACCATATATTTT
>TRBD1|TRBV30|TRBJ1-6|.
CAFTGGGNSPLHF
TGTGCCTTTACAGGGGGTGGGAATTCACCCCTCCACTTT
>.|TRBV2|TRBJ2-3|once
CASRGGGTQYF
TGTGCCAGCAGGGGGGGAGGTACGCAGTATTTT
>TRBD1|TRBV5-1|TRBJ1-1|.
CASSYSGQQGTEAFF
TGCGCCAGCAGCTACTCGGGACAGCAGGGGACTGAAGCTTTCTTT
>TRBD1|TRBV4-1|TRBJ1-3|few
CASSQDGDRASGNTIYF
TGCGCCAGCAGCCAAGATGGGGACAGAGCCTCTGGAAACACCATATATTTT
>.|TRBV28|TRBJ2-3|.
CASSYYRRTDTQYF
TGTGCCAGCAGCTACTATAGGCGAACAGATACGCAGTATTTT
>.|TRBV2|TRBJ1-2|.
CASSERGYGYTF
TGTGCCAGCAGTGAACGGGGGTATGGCTACACCTTC
>.|TRBV28|TRBJ1-5|.
CASSLYETGPQGQPQHF
TGTGCCAGCAGTTTATATGAGACAGGTCCCCAAGGACAGCCCCAGCATTTT
>.|TRBV6-5|TRBJ1-4|few
CASSPGGELF
TGTGCCAGCAGTCCCGGGGGGGAACTTTTT
>TRBD2|TRBV28|TRBJ2-3|.
CASSSPGLTDTQYF
TGTGCCAGCAGTTCTCCGGGACTAACAGATACGCAGTATTTT
>TRBD2|TRBV5-3|TRBJ2-1|.
CARSSGRADEQFF
TGTGCCAGAAGTAGCGGGAGGGCCGATGAGCAGTTCTTC
>TRBD1|TRBV14|TRBJ1-2|.
CASSHMDRVYGYTF
TGTGCCAGCAGCCACATGGACAGGGTTTATGGCTACACCTTC
>TRBD2|TRBV4-2|TRBJ2-5|few
CASSQAGLAGGLETQYF
TGTGCCAGCAGCCAAGCAGGACTAGCGGGAGGGCTAGAGACCCAGTACTTC
>TRBD1|TRBV6-1|TRBJ2-5|few
CASSSRTGGYETQYF
TGTGCCAGCAGTTCTAGGACAGGGGGATACGAGACCCAGTACTTC
>.|TRBV6-1|TRBJ1-1|.
CASRAGGDGNTEAFF
TGTGCCAGCCGCGCGGGGGGAGACGGGAACACTGAAGCTTTCTTT
>TRBD1|TRBV7-6|TRBJ2-5|.
CASSSAPDRGRETQYF
TGTGCCAGCAGCTCCGCCCCGGACAGGGGAAGAGAGACCCAGTACTTC